The entry that follows covers one TCR beta chain sequence. TCRdb reanalysed the RT-PCR reads using MiXCR and keeps one entry per CDR3 protein. The sample includes some 960,000 distinct CDR3 sequences, under 20% of them seen just once. Looked up from germline, CDR1 is SGDLS and CDR2 is YYNGEE. CDR3 length: 18 amino acids. V dropped 3 bases and J dropped 2; count of bases not matched to a gene: 15. This specimen belongs to a study of patients and donors after allogeneic stem cell transplantation. Sequenced input: blood, either unsorted or a sorted T cell fraction (not recorded which). The receptor was derived from a human donor who was either an allogeneic HSCT recipient or a stem cell or donor lymphocyte infusion donor (not recorded which). It is not recorded whose cells these are; they may come from a transplant donor. The V gene is TRBV9, the J gene TRBJ1-1, with 8 bases identical to TRBD1. The CDR3 nucleotides are TGTGCCAGCAGCGCAGGAAGACAGGGGATTAGGGGAAACACTGAAGCTTTCTTT. It is translated as CASSAGRQGIRGNTEAFF.